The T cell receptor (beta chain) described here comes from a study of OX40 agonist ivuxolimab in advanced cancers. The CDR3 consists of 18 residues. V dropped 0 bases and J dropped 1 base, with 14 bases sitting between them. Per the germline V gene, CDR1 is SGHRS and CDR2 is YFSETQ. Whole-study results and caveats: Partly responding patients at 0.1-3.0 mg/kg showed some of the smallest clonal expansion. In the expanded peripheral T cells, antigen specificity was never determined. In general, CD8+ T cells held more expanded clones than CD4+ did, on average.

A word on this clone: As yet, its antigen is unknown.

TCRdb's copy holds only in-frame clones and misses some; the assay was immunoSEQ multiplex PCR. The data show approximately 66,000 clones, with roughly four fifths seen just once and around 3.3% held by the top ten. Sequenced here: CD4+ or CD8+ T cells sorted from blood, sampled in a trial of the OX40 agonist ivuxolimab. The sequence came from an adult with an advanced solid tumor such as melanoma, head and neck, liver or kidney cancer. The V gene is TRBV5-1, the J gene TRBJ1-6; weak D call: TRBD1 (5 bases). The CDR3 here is CASSLGLRGGSYNSPLHF. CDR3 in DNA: TGCGCCAGCAGCTTGGGGTTGAGGGGTGGATCCTATAATTCACCCCTCCACTTT.